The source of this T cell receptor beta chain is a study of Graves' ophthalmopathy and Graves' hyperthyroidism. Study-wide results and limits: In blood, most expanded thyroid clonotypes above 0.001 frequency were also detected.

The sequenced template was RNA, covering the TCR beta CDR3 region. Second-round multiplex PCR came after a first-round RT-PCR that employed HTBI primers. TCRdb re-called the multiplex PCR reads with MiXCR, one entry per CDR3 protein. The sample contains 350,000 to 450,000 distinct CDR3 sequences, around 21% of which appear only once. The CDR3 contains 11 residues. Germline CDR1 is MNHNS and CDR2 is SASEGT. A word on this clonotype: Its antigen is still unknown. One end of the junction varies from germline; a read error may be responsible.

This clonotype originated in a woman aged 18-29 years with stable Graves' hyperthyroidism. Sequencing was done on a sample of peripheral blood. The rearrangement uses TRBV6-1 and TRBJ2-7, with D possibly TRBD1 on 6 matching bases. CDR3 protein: CASREGGEQYF. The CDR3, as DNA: TGTGCCAGCAGGGAAGGGGGCGAGCAGTACTTC.